This T cell receptor beta chain was obtained from a study of beta chain features in type 1 diabetes. The wider study: No patient-donor differences in age, gender, total cells or subset yield.

As for this clone: The antigen remains undetermined.

CD45RO/CCR7/CD25/CD127/CD95/CD27 separated CD4+ naive, central memory, regulatory and stem cell-like memory cells by sorting. Overall study results and limits: Shortening of TCRB CDR3s, moderate but significant, appeared in all four CD4+ subsets of Type 1 diabetes patients. Insertion counts at VDJ junctions were lower in type 1 diabetes patients, who also showed more deletions there.

Expressed TCRB transcripts were sequenced after all isolated RNA was converted to cDNA. TCRdb's table, derived via immunoSEQ multiplex PCR, lists solely in-frame clones and lacks some. The data show some 250,000 clones, around 26% seen once. V lost 3 bases, J lost 0 bases, and 7 bases lay in between. The CDR3 totals 14 residues. Germline V gene data show CDR1 as MNHEY and CDR2 as SMNVEV (reference sequence). The V and J genes are TRBV27 and TRBJ2-3; perhaps TRBD2 as D (5 bases). The TCR sequence derives from a man aged 30 to 39 in good health. The source material was central memory CD4+ T cells from blood. CDR3 region: CASSFERSTDTQYF. The CDR3 nucleotides read TGTGCCAGCAGTTTCGAGCGGAGCACAGATACGCAGTATTTT.